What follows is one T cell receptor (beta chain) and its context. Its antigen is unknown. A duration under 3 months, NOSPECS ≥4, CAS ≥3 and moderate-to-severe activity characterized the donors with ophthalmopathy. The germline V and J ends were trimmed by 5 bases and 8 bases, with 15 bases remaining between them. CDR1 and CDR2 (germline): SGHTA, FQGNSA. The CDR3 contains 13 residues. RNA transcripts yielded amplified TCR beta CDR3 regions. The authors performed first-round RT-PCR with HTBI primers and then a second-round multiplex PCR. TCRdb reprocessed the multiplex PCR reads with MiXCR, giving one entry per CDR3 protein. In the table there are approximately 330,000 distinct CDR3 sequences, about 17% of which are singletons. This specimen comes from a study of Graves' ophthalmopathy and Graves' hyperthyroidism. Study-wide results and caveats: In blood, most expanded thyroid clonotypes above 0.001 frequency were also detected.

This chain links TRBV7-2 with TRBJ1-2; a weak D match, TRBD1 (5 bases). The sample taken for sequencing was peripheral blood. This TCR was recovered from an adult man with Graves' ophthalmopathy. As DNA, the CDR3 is TGTGCCAGCAGCACACAGGCTTTGAAGGGCTACACCTTC. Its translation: CASSTQALKGYTF. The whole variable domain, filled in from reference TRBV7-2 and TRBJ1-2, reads GAGVSQSPSNKVTEKGKDVELRCDPISGHTALYWYRQSLGQGLEFLIYFQGNSAPDKSGLPSDRFSAERTGGSVSTLTIQRTQQEDSAVYLCASSTQALKGYTFGSGTRLTVV.